The rows below give T cell receptor beta chains drawn from one sample of a study of beta chain features in type 1 diabetes. Profiling relied on immunoSEQ multiplex PCR, and the TCRdb table lists in-frame clones only, not all of them. The sample records just over 600,000 clones, 15% to 17% being singletons. Sequencing was performed on naive CD4+ T cells from blood. These receptors were taken from a man aged 18 to 29 in good health. The CDR3 runs from the conserved cysteine through the conserved F or W.

v_call cdr3_aa
TRBV18 CASSPTGRSYNEQFF
TRBV7-9 CASSLVTGLNEKLFF
TRBV28 CASSLRADPYEQYF
TRBV7-3 CASSPGRDQPQHF
TRBV29-1 CSVDARDRITNEQFF
TRBV29-1 CSVEGGLGTYEQYF
TRBV27 CASSFITGELFF
TRBV6-6 CASSFELAGGKETQYF
TRBV18 CASSRDRGSKAFF
TRBV28 CASSPWGSGSGNEQFF
TRBV7-8 CASSPPRDTGELFF
TRBV5-1 CASGDSFPGANVLTF
TRBV5-1 CASSGTGFSSTDTQYF
TRBV7-6 CASSSPYGGAGRRGYTF
TRBV28 CASSFPTGNRQPQHF
TRBV9 CASDRDGSSGANVLTF
TRBV29-1 CSVTGTSGRGEQFF
TRBV4-3 CASSQEDAKSTLFF
TRBV9 CASSVLGAVPLVGYTF
TRBV23-1 CASSHNWAGELFF
TRBV28 CASTATANLSSYEQYF
TRBV5-6 CASRLAGGGGYTF
TRBV18 CASSPQLPYGYTF
TRBV27 CASSSVGSRADTQYF
TRBV15 CATSRDPGDEQFF
TRBV28 CASSLKWTGAPPGELFF
TRBV7-2 CASSSETSALPLHF
TRBV7-9 CASSSQQSTNEKLFF
TRBV9 CASSPVRVSYEQYF
TRBV5-6 CASSSPGQGAFGYTF
TRBV27 CASTSSRVGYGYTF
TRBV5-6 CASSPDRERTQYF
TRBV28 CASATGGYGYTF
TRBV23-1 CASSHSPGEGDYYEQYF
TRBV29-1 CSVGRGKATNEKLFF
TRBV7-2 CASSLVDNQPQHF
TRBV27 CASRLDREGSPLHF
TRBV7-3 CASSLVSGTSGNNEQFF
TRBV7-2 CASSRKRGVNEKLFF
TRBV6-6 CASSTRTGSYNEQFF
TRBV15 CATSRDRVAGVTGELFF
TRBV9 CASSVAPGTATYEQYF
TRBV29-1 CSVEGQGAKNIQYF
TRBV6-5 CASSYSSGASTDTQYF
TRBV6-6 CASSQPGQDTEAFF
TRBV19 CASSIGPGVNYGYTF
TRBV18 CASSPRNQGSGELFF
TRBV7-9 CASSLGRGVSYEQYF
TRBV7-2 CASSSYRDYEQFF
TRBV29-1 CSVEEQGGSRQFF
TRBV7-9 CASSPMDGFNQPQHF
TRBV28 CASREGSHYGYTF
TRBV18 CASSKQGSRVTYEQYF
TRBV18 CASSPQSGANEQYF
TRBV29-1 CSGRKGSGQQETQYF
TRBV2 CASSDDRGIEAFF
TRBV4-1 CASSQDKLGVLWGQGLYEQYF